A single sample is the source of the 18 T cell receptor beta chains below, sequenced in a study of immune cell composition in non-small cell lung cancer. Measured with immunoSEQ multiplex PCR; TCRdb has only the in-frame clones, and not every one. The sample has roughly 3,700 clones; approximately 70% are singletons. The material sequenced was lung tumor tissue. The receptors here all came from a human donor with non-small cell lung cancer.

V usage is TRBV7-9 and J usage is TRBJ2-3; D remains ambiguous. The germline V gene encodes CDR1 SEHNR and CDR2 FQNEAQ (reference sequence). The CDR3 sequence is 14 residues long. Trimming shortened V by 3 bases and J by 6 bases, and 13 bases separated the two germline ends. The CDR3 spells CASSLGKSADTQYF. The DNA of the CDR3 is TGTGCCAGCAGCTTGGGTAAGAGCGCGGATACGCAGTATTTT.

J is TRBJ1-3 and V is TRBV6-6, with D unresolved. Trimming took 2 bases from V and 0 from J, leaving 11 bases between them. Germline CDR1 and CDR2: MNHNY and SVGAGI (reference sequence). CDR3 size: 16 residues. CDR3 region: CASSYRVGSSGNTIYF. The CDR3, as DNA: TGTGCCAGCAGTTACAGGGTTGGGAGCTCTGGAAACACCATATATTTT.

This chain connects TRBV29-1 to TRBJ2-6, with a possible D match to TRBD2 (6 bases). Germline V gene data show CDR1 as SQVTM and CDR2 as ANQGSEA. The CDR3 covers 15 residues. With 3 bases removed from V and 0 bases from J, the gap between germline ends came to 9 bases. The chain's CDR3 is CSVDIGGSGANVLTF. The CDR3 bases are TGCAGCGTTGACATCGGGGGCTCTGGGGCCAACGTCCTGACTTTC.

This clone was recorded a few times. V usage is TRBV7-9 and J usage is TRBJ2-7; maybe TRBD2 (5 bases). Germline loops: CDR1 SEHNR, CDR2 FQNEAQ (reference sequence). V lost 5 bases to trimming and J lost 7 bases, with 9 bases between them. This CDR3 region has 11 residues. As DNA, the CDR3 is TGTGCCAGCAGCCCGGGGTTGGAGCAGTACTTC. Amino acid sequence: CASSPGLEQYF.

V and J are TRBV4-2 and TRBJ2-1, with 7 bases identical to TRBD2. Unmatched junction bases numbered 4, after V lost 2 bases and J lost 0 bases. Per the germline V gene, CDR1 is LGHNA and CDR2 is YNFKEQ. This CDR3 comprises 16 residues. CDR3 sequence (DNA): TGTGCCAGCAGCCAAACAAGCGGGACCTCCTACAATGAGCAGTTCTTC. It is translated as CASSQTSGTSYNEQFF.

This clone has only a few counts. The chain couples TRBV15 to TRBJ2-7; possibly TRBD1 for D (6 bases). The germline V gene encodes CDR1 LNHNV and CDR2 YYDKDF (reference sequence). The CDR3 runs to 13 residues. V dropped 8 bases and J dropped 8 bases, with 19 bases sitting between them. CDR3 region: CATSLTRQAKQYF. As DNA, the CDR3 is TGTGCCACCTCACTGACCCGACAGGCAAAGCAGTACTTC.

This clone came up a few times. A read error may account for a junction end that differs from germline. The rearrangement links TRBV7-2 to TRBJ2-7; TRBD2 matches 8 bases. There are 15 residues in the CDR3. Germline loops: CDR1 SGHTA, CDR2 FQGNSA. Here the CDR3 reads CASSQWRGAAYEQYF. CDR3 bases: TGCGCCAGCAGCCAGTGGCGGGGGGCCGCCTACGAGCAGTACTTC.

This clone came up once. The V gene is TRBV27, the J gene TRBJ1-5; TRBD1 might be the D (5 bases). The V gene's germline CDR1 is MNHEY and CDR2 SMNVEV (reference sequence). CDR3 length equals 15 residues. Trimming removed 7 bases from V and 1 base from J, with 14 bases in between. The CDR3 loop is CASTLWGVSNQPQHF. CDR3 nucleotides: TGTGCCAGCACCCTCTGGGGGGTCAGCAATCAGCCCCAGCATTTT.

This clone appeared a single time. V and J are TRBV7-9 and TRBJ1-2, with unresolved D. V lost 6 bases to trimming and J lost 2 bases, with 7 bases between them. Germline CDR1 and CDR2: SEHNR and FQNEAQ (reference sequence). CDR3 size: 12 residues. DNA of the CDR3: TGTGCCAGCAGAGGCGGCAACTATGGCTACACCTTC. Its translation: CASRGGNYGYTF.

V gene TRBV7-3 combines with J gene TRBJ2-5, with D perhaps TRBD2 (5 bases). Germline V gene data show CDR1 as SGHTA and CDR2 as FQGTGA. The CDR3 extends over 13 amino acids. Trimming stripped 5 bases from V and 1 base from J, with 8 bases between. This chain's CDR3 is CASSPRAQETQYF. The CDR3, as DNA: TGTGCCAGCAGCCCGCGGGCCCAAGAGACCCAGTACTTC.

The chain employs TRBV2 and TRBJ2-7; maybe TRBD2 (5 bases). V was shortened by 7 bases and J by 4 bases, with 14 bases between the two germline ends. The germline V gene encodes CDR1 SNHLY and CDR2 FYNNEI. CDR3 size: 13 residues. CDR3 in amino acids: CASIGGLDYEQYF. The CDR3, as DNA: TGTGCCAGCATCGGCGGGTTAGATTACGAGCAGTACTTC.

The chain carries TRBV19 and TRBJ2-7, with D perhaps TRBD1 (7 bases). The V and J ends lost 7 bases and 6 bases respectively, with 16 bases between them. CDR3 length: 13 amino acids. Germline CDR1 LNHDA, CDR2 SQIVND (reference sequence). DNA of the CDR3: TGTGCCAGTAAGAACAGGGGAGCGGGCGAGCAGTACTTC. Amino acids: CASKNRGAGEQYF.

The chain couples TRBV5-5 to TRBJ2-5, with TRBD1 matching over 7 bases. Germline V gene lookup returns CDR1 SGHKS and CDR2 YYEKEE (reference sequence). J gave up 0 bases and V 5 bases, and 7 bases lay outside the gene matches. CDR3 length: 15 amino acids. The chain's CDR3 is CASRLGTAYQETQYF. DNA of the CDR3: TGTGCCAGCAGGCTAGGGACAGCGTACCAAGAGACCCAGTACTTC.

The rearrangement links TRBV21-1 to TRBJ1-6; the table's D call of TRBD1 was not tested on the DNA. TRBV21-1 is a documented pseudogene. There are 15 residues in the CDR3. The CDR3 protein is CASSSRTGYNSPLHF. In nucleotides, the CDR3 is TGTGCCAGCAGCAGTAGGACAGGTTATAATTCACCCCTCCACTTT.

This chain links TRBV28 with TRBJ2-7; D is perhaps TRBD1 (6 bases). V was cut by 6 bases and J by 2 bases, with 17 bases left in between. Germline V gene data show CDR1 as MDHEN and CDR2 as SYDVKM. This CDR3 has 15 amino acids. For the CDR3, the DNA is TGTGCCAGCAGGTCGGACAGAGAAGAGACCTACGAGCAGTACTTC. It yields the protein CASRSDREETYEQYF.

J is TRBJ2-1 and V is TRBV10-3; 12 bases are shared with TRBD2. Germline CDR1 and CDR2: ENHRY and SYGVKD. CDR3 size: 17 residues. V gave up 7 bases and J gave up 7 bases; unmatched junction bases: 14. The CDR3 is CAITASGGAFRSNEQFF. As DNA, the CDR3 is TGTGCCATCACTGCTAGCGGGGGGGCTTTTCGGTCGAATGAGCAGTTCTTC.

Only a few counts were recorded for this clone. This chain uses TRBV27 with TRBJ1-1; D remains unclear. This CDR3 spans 13 amino acids. In germline, CDR1 is MNHEY, CDR2 SMNVEV (reference sequence). V was shortened by 2 bases and J by 7 bases, with 11 bases between the two germline ends. In DNA form, the CDR3 reads TGTGCCAGCAGTTTAGAGGGTTTTGGTGAAGCTTTCTTT. Protein product: CASSLEGFGEAFF.

This clone was counted a few times. The chain carries TRBV28 and TRBJ1-5; D call uncertain. Trimming shortened V by 5 bases and J by 9 bases, and 17 bases separated the two germline ends. Germline CDR1 and CDR2: MDHEN and SYDVKM. CDR3 length equals 14 residues. The CDR3 is CASSPPESVRPQHF. The CDR3, as DNA: TGTGCCAGCAGTCCCCCCGAATCCGTTAGGCCCCAGCATTTT.